Detailed here is one TCR beta chain. There is no known antigen for this receptor. Base qualities were left out, and no much larger clone turns up one base away. In the prospective study, participants were roughly 18 to 95 years old, resided in fewer than 25 geographic areas of the United States, and were enrolled through a virtual design. In the prospective study, participants were assigned to cohorts based on the clinical history participants reported in a screening survey and a study questionnaire. For ImmuneRACE Cohort 3, a participant was defined as recovered based on two consecutive negative NP/OP PCR tests, clearance by a healthcare professional, or resolution of symptoms. In the prospective study, whole blood, serum and a nasopharyngeal or oropharyngeal swab were collected from each participant by mobile phlebotomists. Additional blood draws and questionnaires over an approximately two-month period could optionally be provided by prospective study participants. Before DNA extraction, prospective study blood samples were shipped either frozen or at room temperature.

TCRbeta CDR3 regions were amplified from genomic DNA using the immunoSEQ Assay, a bias-controlled multiplex PCR. The study's own analysis went as follows. The number of nucleated cells in each sample was estimated by amplification of reference gene primers within the assay. To quantify the absolute abundance of each unique TCRbeta CDR3 rearrangement, sequence reads were collapsed and filtered. Productive Simpson clonality was computed per sample as the square root of Simpson's diversity index over productive rearrangements. TCRdb stores this immuneACCESS table with in-frame sequences only. Part of the clones is absent; in the studies checked, under half of the shortfall reflects unresolved V genes, and no reason is known for the rest. That table gives V, J and clone size, and the DNA gave D and trimming. The table for this sample lists about 410,000 clones; roughly 91% of them were counted only once. Clones ranked in the top ten supply about 0.6% of the sample.

Reading from cysteine to phenylalanine, the CDR3 counts 15 amino acids. The read is trimmed to its CDR3 DNA, 45 bases read in frame from base 1. Compared with germline, V lacks 5 bases and J lacks 6 bases; bases without a gene match: 10. CDR1 and CDR2 are read off the germline V gene as SGHAT and FQNNGV. The data derive from a study of blood T cell repertoires in COVID-19 (TCRdb year 2020). Regarding the complete study: Collaborator samples came from the United States, Italy and Spain and covered acute and convalescent phases of COVID-19. The dataset comprised deeply sampled blood TCRbeta repertoires from subjects exposed to, actively infected with, or recovered from COVID-19. The sample metadata nearly always contained a de-identified subject ID, COVID-19 status, age in years and sex. The samples were drawn from two sources: the first 160 participants of the ongoing ImmuneRACE study, and 1,200 or so subjects contributed by 6 global collaborators. HLA class I and class II types, where available, came from metadata supplied by the sample provider rather than from assay-based typing. The material from the prospective study consisted of cDNA or gDNA derived from T cells, B-cell-depleted T cells, or PBMCs. The repertoires were released in a freely available public database meant as a resource for research on the immune response to SARS-CoV-2. Overall results and qualifications from the work: Clinical and demographic metadata were provided uncurated, with the amount varying by source and participant.

The rearranged chain carries TRBV11-2 and TRBJ1-5; 7 middle bases align to TRBD1. Material for sequencing was PBMCs or T cells enriched from blood (not recorded which). The clonotype originates from a man between 18 and 35 years old who had recovered from COVID-19. In nucleotide form, the sequence is TGTGCCAGCAGCCAAGACAGGGCCCGCATTCAGCCCCAGCATTTT. Its protein product is CASSQDRARIQPQHF.